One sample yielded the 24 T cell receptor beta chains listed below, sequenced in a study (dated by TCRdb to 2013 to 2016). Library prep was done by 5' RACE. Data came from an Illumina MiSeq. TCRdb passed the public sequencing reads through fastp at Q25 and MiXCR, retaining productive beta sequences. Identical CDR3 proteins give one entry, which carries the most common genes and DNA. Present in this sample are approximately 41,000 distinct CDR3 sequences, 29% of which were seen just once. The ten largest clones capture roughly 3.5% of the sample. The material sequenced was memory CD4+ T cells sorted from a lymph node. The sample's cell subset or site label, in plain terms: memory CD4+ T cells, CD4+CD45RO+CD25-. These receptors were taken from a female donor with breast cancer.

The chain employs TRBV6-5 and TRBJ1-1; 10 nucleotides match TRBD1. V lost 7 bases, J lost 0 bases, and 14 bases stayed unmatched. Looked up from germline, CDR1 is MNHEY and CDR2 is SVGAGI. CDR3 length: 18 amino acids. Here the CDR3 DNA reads TGTGCCAGCACGAGGTACGGGACAGGGGAGACCATGAACACTGAAGCTTTCTTT. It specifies CASTRYGTGETMNTEAFF.

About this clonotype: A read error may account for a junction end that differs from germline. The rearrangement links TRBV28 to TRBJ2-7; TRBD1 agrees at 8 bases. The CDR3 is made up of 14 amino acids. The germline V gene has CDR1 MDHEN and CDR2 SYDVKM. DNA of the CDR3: TGTACCAGCAGTTTCCCGGGACAGGCCGGGGAGCAGTACTTC. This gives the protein CTSSFPGQAGEQYF.

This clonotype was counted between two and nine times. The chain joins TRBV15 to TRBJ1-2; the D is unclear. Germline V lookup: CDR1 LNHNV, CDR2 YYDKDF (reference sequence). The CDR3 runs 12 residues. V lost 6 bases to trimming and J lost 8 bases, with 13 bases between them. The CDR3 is CATRMHTTGYTF. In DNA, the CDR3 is TGTGCCACCAGAATGCATACGACCGGCTACACCTTC. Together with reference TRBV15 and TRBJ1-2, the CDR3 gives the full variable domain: DAMVIQNPRYQVTQFGKPVTLSCSQTLNHNVMYWYQQKSSQAPKLLFHYYDKDFNNEADTPDNFQSRRPNTSFCFLDIRSPGLGDTAMYLCATRMHTTGYTFGSGTRLTVV.

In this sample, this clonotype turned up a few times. CDR3 sequence: CATSRGSGYTGELFF. As DNA, the CDR3 is TGTGCCACCAGCCGCGGGTCGGGCTACACCGGGGAGCTGTTTTTT. The rearrangement links TRBV15 to TRBJ2-2; tentative D call: TRBD2 (5 bases). Per germline, CDR1 LNHNV and CDR2 YYDKDF (reference sequence). Trimming cost V 5 bases and J 3 bases, with 13 bases left between them. The CDR3 consists of 15 residues.

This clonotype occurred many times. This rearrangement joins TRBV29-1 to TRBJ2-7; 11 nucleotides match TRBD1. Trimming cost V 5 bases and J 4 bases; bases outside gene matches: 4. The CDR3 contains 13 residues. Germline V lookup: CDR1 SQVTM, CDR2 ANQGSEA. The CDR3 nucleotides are TGCAGCGTTCTAGGACAGGGGGCTTACGAGCAGTACTTC. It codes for CSVLGQGAYEQYF.

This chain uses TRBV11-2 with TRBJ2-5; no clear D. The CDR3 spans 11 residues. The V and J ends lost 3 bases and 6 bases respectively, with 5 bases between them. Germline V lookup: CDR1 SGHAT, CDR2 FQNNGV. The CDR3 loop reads CASSLQKTQYF. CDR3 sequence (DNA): TGTGCCAGCAGCTTGCAAAAGACCCAGTACTTC.

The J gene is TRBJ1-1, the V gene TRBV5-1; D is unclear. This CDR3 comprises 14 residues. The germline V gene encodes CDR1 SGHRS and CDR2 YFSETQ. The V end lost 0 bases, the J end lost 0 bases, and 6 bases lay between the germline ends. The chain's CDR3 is CASSLDRLNTEAFF. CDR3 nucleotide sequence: TGCGCCAGCAGCTTGGACCGGTTGAACACTGAAGCTTTCTTT.

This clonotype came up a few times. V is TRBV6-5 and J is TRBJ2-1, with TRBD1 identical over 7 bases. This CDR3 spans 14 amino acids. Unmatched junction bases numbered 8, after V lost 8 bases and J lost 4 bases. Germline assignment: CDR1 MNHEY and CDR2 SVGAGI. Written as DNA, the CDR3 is TGTGCCAGCCAACGGGACAGAAAATACAATGAGCAGTTCTTC. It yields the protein CASQRDRKYNEQFF.

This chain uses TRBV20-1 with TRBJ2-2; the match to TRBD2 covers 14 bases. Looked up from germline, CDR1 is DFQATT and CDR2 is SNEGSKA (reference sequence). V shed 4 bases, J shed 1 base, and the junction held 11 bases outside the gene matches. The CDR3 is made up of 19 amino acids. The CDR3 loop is CSAINPGTSGSMNTGELFF. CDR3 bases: TGCAGTGCTATTAACCCCGGGACTAGCGGGAGTATGAACACCGGGGAGCTGTTTTTT.

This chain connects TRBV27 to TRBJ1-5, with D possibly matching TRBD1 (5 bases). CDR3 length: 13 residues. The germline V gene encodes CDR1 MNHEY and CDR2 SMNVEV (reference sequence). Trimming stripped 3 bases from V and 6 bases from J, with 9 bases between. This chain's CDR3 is CASSFYRGQPQHF. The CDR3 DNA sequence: TGTGCCAGCAGTTTCTATAGGGGTCAGCCCCAGCATTTT.

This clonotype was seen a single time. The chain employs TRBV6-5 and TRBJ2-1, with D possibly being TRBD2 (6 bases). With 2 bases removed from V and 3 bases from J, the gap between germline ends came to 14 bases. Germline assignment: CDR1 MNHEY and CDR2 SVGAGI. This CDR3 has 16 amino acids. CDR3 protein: CASSYTTIADYNEQFF. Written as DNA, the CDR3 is TGTGCCAGCAGTTACACCACCATAGCGGACTACAATGAGCAGTTCTTC.

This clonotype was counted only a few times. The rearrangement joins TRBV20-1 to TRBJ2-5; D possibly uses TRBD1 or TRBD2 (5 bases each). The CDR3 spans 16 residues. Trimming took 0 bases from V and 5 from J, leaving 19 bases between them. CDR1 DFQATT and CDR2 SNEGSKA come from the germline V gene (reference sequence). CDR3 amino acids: CSARDGIKGRGETQYF. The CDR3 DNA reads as TGCAGTGCTAGAGATGGGATCAAGGGGAGAGGGGAGACCCAGTACTTC.

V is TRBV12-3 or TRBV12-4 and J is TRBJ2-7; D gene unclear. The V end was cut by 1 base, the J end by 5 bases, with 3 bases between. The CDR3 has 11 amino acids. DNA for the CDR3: TGTGCCAGCAGTTTAGGGAACGAGCAGTACTTC. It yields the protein CASSLGNEQYF.

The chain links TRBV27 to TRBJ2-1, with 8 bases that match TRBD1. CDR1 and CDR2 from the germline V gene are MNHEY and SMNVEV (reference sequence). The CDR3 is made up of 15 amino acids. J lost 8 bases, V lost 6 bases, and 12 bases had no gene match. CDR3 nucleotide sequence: TGTGCCAGCAGAGCCGGGACAGGCCCACCGGATGAGCAGTTCTTC. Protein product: CASRAGTGPPDEQFF.

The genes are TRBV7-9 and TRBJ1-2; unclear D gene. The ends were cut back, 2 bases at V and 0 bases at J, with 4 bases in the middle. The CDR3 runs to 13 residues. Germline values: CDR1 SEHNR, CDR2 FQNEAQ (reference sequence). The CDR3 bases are TGTGCCAGCAGCTTATCAGCTAACTATGGCTACACCTTC. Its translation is CASSLSANYGYTF.

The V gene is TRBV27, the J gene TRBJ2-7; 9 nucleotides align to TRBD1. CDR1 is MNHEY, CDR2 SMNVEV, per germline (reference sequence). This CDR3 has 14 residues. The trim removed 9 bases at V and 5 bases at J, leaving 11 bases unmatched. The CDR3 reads CASGEQGAPDEQYF. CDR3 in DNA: TGTGCCAGTGGGGAACAGGGGGCTCCGGACGAGCAGTACTTC.

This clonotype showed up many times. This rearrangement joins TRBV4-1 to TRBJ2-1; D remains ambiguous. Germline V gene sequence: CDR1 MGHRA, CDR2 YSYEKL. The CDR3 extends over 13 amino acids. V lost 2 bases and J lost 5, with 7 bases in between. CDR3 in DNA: TGCGCCAGCAGCCAATCACTGAACAATGAGCAGTTCTTC. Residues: CASSQSLNNEQFF.

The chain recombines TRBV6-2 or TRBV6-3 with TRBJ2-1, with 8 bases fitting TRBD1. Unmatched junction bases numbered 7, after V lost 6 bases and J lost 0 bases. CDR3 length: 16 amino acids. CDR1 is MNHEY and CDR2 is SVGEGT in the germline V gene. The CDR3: CASRQAGTGSYNEQFF. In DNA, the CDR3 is TGTGCCAGCAGACAAGCCGGGACAGGCTCCTACAATGAGCAGTTCTTC.

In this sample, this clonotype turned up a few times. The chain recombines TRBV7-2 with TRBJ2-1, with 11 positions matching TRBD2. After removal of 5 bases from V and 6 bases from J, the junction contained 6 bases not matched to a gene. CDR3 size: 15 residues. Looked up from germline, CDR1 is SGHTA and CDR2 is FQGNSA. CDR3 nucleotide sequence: TGTGCCAGCAGCCTAATTAGCGGGAGGGCCAATGAGCAGTTCTTC. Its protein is CASSLISGRANEQFF.

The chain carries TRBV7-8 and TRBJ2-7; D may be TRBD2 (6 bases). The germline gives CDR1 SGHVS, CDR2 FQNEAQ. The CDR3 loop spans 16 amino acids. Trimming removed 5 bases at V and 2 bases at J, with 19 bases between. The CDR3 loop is CASSTGEGRVTYEQYF. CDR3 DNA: TGTGCCAGCAGCACGGGGGAAGGACGGGTAACCTACGAGCAGTACTTC.

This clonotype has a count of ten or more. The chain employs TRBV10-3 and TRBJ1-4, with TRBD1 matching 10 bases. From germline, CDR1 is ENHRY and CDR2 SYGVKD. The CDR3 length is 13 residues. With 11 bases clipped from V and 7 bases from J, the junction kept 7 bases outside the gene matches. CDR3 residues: CASHRDRGEKLFF. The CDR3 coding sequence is TGTGCCTCCCACCGGGACAGGGGTGAAAAACTGTTTTTT.

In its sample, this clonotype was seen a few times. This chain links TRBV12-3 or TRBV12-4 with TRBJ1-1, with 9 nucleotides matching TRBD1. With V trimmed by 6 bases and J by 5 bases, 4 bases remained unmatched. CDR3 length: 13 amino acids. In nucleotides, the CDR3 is TGTGCCAGCAGGGACAGGGGTTTAACTGAAGCTTTCTTT. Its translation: CASRDRGLTEAFF.

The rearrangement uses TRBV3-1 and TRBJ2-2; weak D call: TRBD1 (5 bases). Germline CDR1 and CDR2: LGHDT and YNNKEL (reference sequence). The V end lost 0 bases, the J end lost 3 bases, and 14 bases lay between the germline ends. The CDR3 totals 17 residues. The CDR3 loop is CASSQDLGATHTGELFF. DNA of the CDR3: TGTGCCAGCAGCCAAGACCTTGGGGCCACTCACACCGGGGAGCTGTTTTTT.

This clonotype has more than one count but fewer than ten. CDR3 coding DNA: TGTGCCAGCAGTTCTTTAGGGGCCGACAACTATGGCTACACCTTC. Its translation is CASSSLGADNYGYTF. The rearrangement uses TRBV6-5 and TRBJ1-2; D possibly corresponds to TRBD1 (5 bases). Germline CDR1 MNHEY, CDR2 SVGAGI. The CDR3 has 15 residues. V was clipped by 4 bases and J by 2 bases, with 14 bases between them.